This T cell receptor (beta chain) derives from a study of T cell repertoires in cytomegalovirus infection. Germline V gene sequence: CDR1 SGHAT, CDR2 FQDESV (reference sequence). Trimming removed 7 bases at V and 5 bases at J, with 10 bases between. This CDR3 region has 12 residues. One entry per CDR3 protein, called by TCRdb with MiXCR from the reads. The sample carries roughly 860,000 distinct CDR3 sequences, 32% recorded once. This clonotype showed up just a few times. Its antigen remains unknown. The sequence came from a human donor in good health (CMV status not recorded). Some clones in this sample may be carry-over from other donors' samples. The V gene is TRBV11-1, the J gene TRBJ2-3; D remains unclear. The specimen was cultured CD8+ T cells from PBMCs, collected from culture after CMV antigen stimulation. The CDR3 DNA reads TGTGCCAGCACCCGGTTCGGAGATACGCAGTATTTT. It yields the protein CASTRFGDTQYF.